This T cell receptor (beta chain) was captured by sequencing in a study of T-cell reconstitution after alpha-beta-depleted transplantation in children. Whole-study results and caveats: Once a year had passed after transplant, T-cell counts and diversity came mostly from newly produced T cells.

A TCRbeta library incorporating unique molecular identifiers was prepared. TCRdb passed the PCR reads through MiXCR, listing each CDR3 protein once. The profile shows about 300,000 distinct CDR3 sequences, around 7.3% of them singletons. The germline V gene has CDR1 DFQATT and CDR2 SNEGSKA (reference sequence). This CDR3 comprises 16 residues. V shed 5 bases and J shed 0 bases, with 20 bases lying between them. In this sample, this clonotype turned up many times. Its antigen is unknown. The sequence was collected from a female patient aged 2-10 years who had a stem cell transplant for Fanconi anemia, so the T cells may come from the graft donor. Sequencing used peripheral blood, obtained 360 days after TCRalphabeta/CD19-depleted stem cell transplant. The chain uses TRBV20-1 and TRBJ2-7, with D perhaps TRBD1 or TRBD2 (6 bases each). The CDR3 loop reads CSAPLLQGRLSYEQYF. As DNA, the CDR3 is TGCAGTGCTCCGCTCCTTCAGGGGAGGCTCTCCTACGAGCAGTACTTC.